These 30 T cell receptor beta chains share one sample of origin, sequenced in a study of T cell changes during pregnancy in multiple sclerosis. Some clones are missing from TCRdb's copy, which holds only in-frame ones; the method was immunoSEQ multiplex PCR. The sample includes under 45,000 clones, about 94% seen only once; the top ten take about 0.38%. The source material was CD4+ T cells from peripheral blood mononuclear cells, sampled after pregnancy. The receptor source for this set is a female donor with multiple sclerosis, enrolled in a pregnancy study.

The J gene is TRBJ2-2, the V gene TRBV19; 15 nucleotides align to TRBD2. V lost 10 bases and J lost 5; bases outside the gene matches: 8. Looked up from germline, CDR1 is LNHDA and CDR2 is SQIVND (reference sequence). The CDR3 runs to 16 residues. The DNA of the CDR3 is TGTGCCACCAGGACTAGCGGGGGGGCGGGGACCGGGGAGCTGTTTTTT. Amino acids: CATRTSGGAGTGELFF.

In DNA, the CDR3 is TGTGCCAGCACGGGACAGGGCTTCGTGCAGTACTTC. It yields the protein CASTGQGFVQYF. V gene TRBV5-5 combines with J gene TRBJ2-7; 9 nucleotides agree with TRBD1. V was pared by 6 bases and J by 9 bases, with 7 bases of the junction left unmatched. This CDR3 has 12 residues. CDR1 is SGHKS and CDR2 is YYEKEE in the germline V gene (reference sequence).

This clone showed up just a few times. In nucleotides, the CDR3 is TGTGCCAGCAGTGAAGCCTACGGACAGGGCCACTATGGCTACACCTTC. Translated, it gives CASSEAYGQGHYGYTF. The chain is built from TRBV6-1 and TRBJ1-2, with TRBD1 identical over 8 bases. The CDR3 contains 16 residues. Germline V gene data show CDR1 as MNHNS and CDR2 as SASEGT. Trimming removed 0 bases from V and 3 bases from J; junction bases left unmatched: 6.

The rearrangement uses TRBV11-2 and TRBJ2-3, with 10 bases lining up with TRBD2. The trim removed 5 bases at V and 6 bases at J, leaving 11 bases unmatched. The germline gives CDR1 SGHAT, CDR2 FQNNGV. This CDR3 is 16 amino acids long. The chain's CDR3 is CASSLGLAAAGDTQYF. The CDR3 bases are TGTGCCAGCAGCCTAGGACTAGCGGCGGCGGGGGATACGCAGTATTTT.

V is TRBV23-1 and J is TRBJ2-5; D perhaps matches TRBD2 (7 bases). TRBV23-1 is marked as an open reading frame, function uncertain. This CDR3 has 16 amino acids. V lost 2 bases and J 5 bases, leaving 18 bases between the germline ends. The CDR3 region has the DNA TGCGCCAGCAGTCAAGCCCTACACGGGGGGCGCGAGACCCAGTACTTC. This sequence encodes CASSQALHGGRETQYF.

The V gene is TRBV5-4, the J gene TRBJ1-2; D remains ambiguous. V was cut by 1 base and J by 6 bases, with 4 bases left in between. Germline V gives CDR1 SGHNT, CDR2 YYREEE (reference sequence). CDR3 length: 11 amino acids. DNA for the CDR3: TGTGCCAGCAGCTTGTATAATGGCTACACCTTC. It specifies CASSLYNGYTF.

The chain couples TRBV5-4 to TRBJ1-2, with D possibly matching TRBD1 (6 bases). The germline CDR1 and CDR2 sequences are SGHNT and YYREEE (reference sequence). Trimming shortened V by 0 bases and J by 5 bases, and 11 bases separated the two germline ends. This CDR3 is 14 amino acids long. CDR3 sequence reads: CASSLADSEYGYTF. The CDR3 bases are TGTGCCAGCAGCTTGGCGGACAGTGAATATGGCTACACCTTC.

A single count supports this clone. This chain joins TRBV7-3 and TRBJ2-3, with 8 nucleotides matching TRBD2. V lost 0 bases to trimming and J lost 5 bases; unmatched junction nucleotides: 7. Per germline, CDR1 SGHTA and CDR2 FQGTGA. The CDR3 has 16 residues. CDR3 nucleotide sequence: TGTGCCAGCAGCTTAACGTTCGGGGGGGCGAGAGATACGCAGTATTTT. Residues: CASSLTFGGARDTQYF.

The chain has TRBV6-5 and TRBJ1-2; D possibly corresponds to TRBD1 (6 bases). Trimming pared 6 bases from V and 7 bases from J, leaving 18 bases between. CDR3 length: 14 amino acids. Per germline, CDR1 MNHEY and CDR2 SVGAGI. CDR3 sequence: CASRPTGFASGYTF. The CDR3 DNA sequence: TGTGCCAGCAGACCAACAGGGTTTGCCTCTGGCTACACCTTC.

This chain uses TRBV5-1 with TRBJ2-5; 7 bases are shared with TRBD1. Germline V gene lookup returns CDR1 SGHRS and CDR2 YFSETQ. V was pared by 4 bases and J by 2 bases, with 5 bases of the junction left unmatched. CDR3 length: 14 residues. CDR3 amino acids: CASSRPGQQETQYF. As DNA, the CDR3 is TGCGCCAGCAGCAGACCGGGACAGCAAGAGACCCAGTACTTC.

The rearrangement uses TRBV5-1 and TRBJ2-1; 9 bases match TRBD2. CDR3 length: 16 residues. The V gene end was trimmed by 0 bases and the J gene end by 4 bases; junction bases not matched to a gene: 5. Germline V lookup: CDR1 SGHRS, CDR2 YFSETQ. The CDR3 nucleotides read TGCGCCAGCAGCTTGGCCAGTAGCGGGAGATACAATGAGCAGTTCTTC. Its translation is CASSLASSGRYNEQFF.

The chain combines TRBV6-5 with TRBJ2-7; TRBD2 matches at 9 bases. This CDR3 comprises 14 residues. V lost 10 bases and J lost 2; bases outside the gene matches: 9. The germline CDR1 and CDR2 sequences are MNHEY and SVGAGI. The CDR3 DNA is TGTGCCATATCACGAGCGGGGGGAACCTACGAGCAGTACTTC. Amino acid sequence: CAISRAGGTYEQYF.

The chain employs TRBV7-2 and TRBJ2-3; D may be TRBD1 (6 bases). The CDR3 runs 14 residues. CDR1 and CDR2 from the germline V gene are SGHTA and FQGNSA. V lost 2 bases to trimming and J lost 11 bases, with 17 bases between them. CDR3 amino acids: CASSLSRDILGQYF. CDR3 coding DNA: TGTGCCAGCAGCTTATCTCGGGACATCTTAGGGCAGTATTTT.

This chain uses TRBV28 with TRBJ1-2; a weak D match, TRBD1 (6 bases). This CDR3 has 14 amino acids. The germline V gene encodes CDR1 MDHEN and CDR2 SYDVKM. Trimming stripped 4 bases from V and 0 bases from J, with 9 bases between. CDR3 DNA sequence: TGTGCCAGCAGTTACAGGGTCTCTAACTATGGCTACACCTTC. This translates into CASSYRVSNYGYTF.

The table lists this clone with a count of one. V gene TRBV5-1 combines with J gene TRBJ2-4, with D possibly matching TRBD2 (6 bases). CDR3 size: 14 residues. Trimming removed 0 bases at V and 5 bases at J, with 9 bases between. The V gene's germline CDR1 is SGHRS and CDR2 YFSETQ. CDR3: CASSLDGGENIQYF. The DNA of the CDR3 is TGCGCCAGCAGCTTGGACGGGGGAGAAAACATTCAGTACTTC. Looking up the rest from reference TRBV5-1 and TRBJ2-4 gives the full variable domain: KAGVTQTPRYLIKTRGQQVTLSCSPISGHRSVSWYQQTPGQGLQFLFEYFSETQRNKGNFPGRFSGRQFSNSRSEMNVSTLELGDSALYLCASSLDGGENIQYFGAGTRLSVL.

Here the CDR3 DNA reads TGTGCCAGCAGTTACTCGATCGGCGGGGCAAAGGGTACGCAGTATTTT. Protein: CASSYSIGGAKGTQYF. The rearrangement links TRBV6-5 to TRBJ2-3; TRBD2 might be the D (6 bases). The V end was cut by 0 bases, the J end by 8 bases, with 18 bases between. The germline V gene encodes CDR1 MNHEY and CDR2 SVGAGI. The CDR3 spans 16 residues.

This clone was observed once. The chain recombines TRBV5-6 with TRBJ2-7; 14 bases match TRBD2. Looked up from germline, CDR1 is SGHDT and CDR2 is YYEEEE. This CDR3 is built from 15 residues. J gave up 2 bases and V 4 bases, and 2 bases lay outside the gene matches. In DNA, the CDR3 is TGTGCCAGCAGCGGGGGACTAGCGGGGGCCTACGAGCAGTACTTC. Translating gives CASSGGLAGAYEQYF.

The chain recombines TRBV5-1 with TRBJ1-1, with D maybe TRBD1 (6 bases). The germline V and J ends were trimmed by 0 bases and 0 bases, with 12 bases remaining between them. From germline, CDR1 is SGHRS and CDR2 YFSETQ. This CDR3 region has 16 residues. The CDR3 bases are TGCGCCAGCAGCTTGGAATGGGGGGGCATGAACACTGAAGCTTTCTTT. The encoded protein is CASSLEWGGMNTEAFF. Combining the CDR3 with reference TRBV5-1 and TRBJ1-1 gives the whole variable domain KAGVTQTPRYLIKTRGQQVTLSCSPISGHRSVSWYQQTPGQGLQFLFEYFSETQRNKGNFPGRFSGRQFSNSRSEMNVSTLELGDSALYLCASSLEWGGMNTEAFFGQGTRLTVV.

This chain joins TRBV30 and TRBJ1-3; no clear D. Germline-derived CDR1 and CDR2 are GTSNPN and SVGIG (reference sequence). The CDR3 loop spans 13 amino acids. V dropped 4 bases and J dropped 3 bases, with 10 bases sitting between them. CDR3 sequence (DNA): TGTGCCTGGATGCCGGGGTATGGAAACACCATATATTTT. This sequence encodes CAWMPGYGNTIYF.

V is TRBV5-4 and J is TRBJ2-3; the D gene is possibly TRBD1 (6 bases). V was pared by 3 bases and J by 0 bases, with 14 bases between. Per the germline V gene, CDR1 is SGHNT and CDR2 is YYREEE (reference sequence). There are 16 residues in the CDR3. DNA of the CDR3: TGTGCCAGCAGCTCCGGGACAAGAATTAGCACAGATACGCAGTATTTT. It specifies CASSSGTRISTDTQYF.

The chain combines TRBV29-1 with TRBJ1-1; D not resolved. Trimming removed 5 bases at V and 0 bases at J, with 10 bases between. The CDR3 totals 13 residues. Germline CDR1 reads SQVTM; CDR2 reads ANQGSEA. CDR3 in amino acids: CSVRGRLNTEAFF. CDR3 sequence (DNA): TGCAGCGTTCGAGGTCGGCTGAACACTGAAGCTTTCTTT.

The CDR3 DNA reads TGTGCCAGCAGTGTACACACAGATACGCAGTATTTT. Protein sequence: CASSVHTDTQYF. The chain joins TRBV2 to TRBJ2-3; D ambiguous. Per germline, CDR1 SNHLY and CDR2 FYNNEI. Trimming removed 4 bases at V and 2 bases at J, with 4 bases between. The CDR3 consists of 12 residues.

The gene calls are TRBV7-2 and TRBJ1-4; 9 nucleotides line up with TRBD1. The germline gives CDR1 SGHTA, CDR2 FQGNSA. V trimming: 1 base; J trimming: 8 bases; junction bases outside the gene matches: 2. The CDR3 runs 14 residues. This CDR3 is CASSLGGTGEKLFF. The CDR3 DNA is TGTGCCAGCAGCTTAGGGGGGACAGGGGAAAAACTGTTTTTT.

This rearrangement joins TRBV18 to TRBJ1-6; 7 bases fit TRBD1. Trimming took 3 bases from V and 8 from J; bases not matched to a gene: 10. The CDR3 sequence is 16 residues long. Germline V gene data show CDR1 as KGHSH and CDR2 as LQKENI. This chain's CDR3 is CASSPYTGAMDSPLHF. The DNA for the CDR3 is TGTGCCAGCTCACCGTATACAGGGGCGATGGATTCACCCCTCCACTTT.

J is TRBJ2-3 and V is TRBV7-8; 8 nucleotides agree with TRBD2. The CDR3 runs 16 residues. Unmatched junction bases numbered 4, after V lost 0 bases and J lost 2 bases. Looked up from germline, CDR1 is SGHVS and CDR2 is FQNEAQ. The CDR3 DNA is TGTGCCAGCAGCTTAGCGCGGGGGGCCCACACAGATACGCAGTATTTT. As protein: CASSLARGAHTDTQYF.

The chain recombines TRBV10-1 with TRBJ1-4; 7 bases fit TRBD1. The CDR3 totals 15 residues. V lost 0 bases, J lost 8 bases, and 6 bases stayed unmatched. CDR1 is WNHNN, CDR2 SYGVQD, per germline (reference sequence). In DNA, the CDR3 is TGCGCCAGCAGTGAGTCGAGGGGGCGTCGAGAAAAACTGTTTTTT. This encodes CASSESRGRREKLFF.

The CDR3 DNA sequence: TGTGCCAGCAGCTTTGTTTGGGAGAGCTCTGGAAACACCATATATTTT. Protein: CASSFVWESSGNTIYF. The chain joins TRBV13 to TRBJ1-3, with D unresolved. Deletions cut 3 bases from V and 0 bases from J, with 12 bases between. CDR3 size: 16 residues. Per germline, CDR1 PRHDT and CDR2 FYEKMQ (reference sequence).

The V gene is TRBV14, the J gene TRBJ2-3; D is ambiguous. Trimming shortened V by 0 bases and J by 6 bases, and 10 bases separated the two germline ends. This CDR3 region has 14 residues. Germline values: CDR1 SGHDN, CDR2 FVKESK. CDR3 in amino acids: CASSQDPGVDTQYF. CDR3 DNA sequence: TGTGCCAGCAGCCAAGATCCTGGAGTTGATACGCAGTATTTT.

The rearrangement uses TRBV6-1 and TRBJ2-2; D possibly corresponds to TRBD1 (5 bases). V lost 2 bases and J lost 4, with 11 bases in between. CDR3 length: 15 amino acids. Germline-derived CDR1 and CDR2 are MNHNS and SASEGT. The CDR3: CASSEQSGPTGELFF. The DNA for the CDR3 is TGTGCCAGCAGTGAACAGTCAGGGCCCACCGGGGAGCTGTTTTTT.

The chain is built from TRBV9 and TRBJ2-5; 7 bases are shared with TRBD2. CDR1 and CDR2 (germline): SGDLS, YYNGEE. This CDR3 comprises 13 residues. J was trimmed by 0 bases and V by 5 bases; bases with no gene match: 1. The DNA for the CDR3 is TGTGCCAGCAGACGGGGGGACCAAGAGACCCAGTACTTC. Protein: CASRRGDQETQYF.